This TCR beta chain was profiled in a study of brain T cells in children with intractable seizures. V was trimmed by 5 bases and J by 4 bases, leaving 16 bases between them. The CDR3 contains 15 residues. Germline V CDR1 and CDR2: SGHRS, YFSETQ. TCRdb's copy holds only in-frame clones and misses some; the assay was immunoSEQ multiplex PCR. The table records roughly 69,000 clones, 95% to 96% of them present only once. Study-level points and caveats: Absence of clones before surgery may stem from lower sequencing depth.

Note on this clone: Its matching antigen is unknown.

The sequence was collected from a boy younger than two with focal cortical dysplasia and intractable seizures. The rearrangement joins TRBV5-1 to TRBJ2-1, with D perhaps matching TRBD2 (6 bases). This specimen was peripheral blood, taken at surgery. The CDR3 nucleotides are TGCGCCAGCAGAGCGCTGGACTATTTATACAATGAGCAGTTCTTC. The encoded protein is CASRALDYLYNEQFF.